This T cell receptor beta chain stems from a study of blood T cell repertoires in COVID-19. Germline V gives CDR1 MNHEY, CDR2 SMNVEV (reference sequence). V was clipped by 8 bases and J by 4 bases, with 16 bases between them. The CDR3 spans 14 residues. TCRdb keeps only in-frame clones here, not all; method: immunoSEQ multiplex PCR. This table has 120,000 or so clones, under 85% appearing once. The chain couples TRBV27 to TRBJ2-3, with a possible D match to TRBD1 (5 bases). This receptor was obtained from a man aged 60 to 69 with acute or convalescent COVID-19. The sequencing sample was made of peripheral blood. The CDR3 region has the DNA TGTGCCAGCGGGGCTCGAAGGTCGGCAGATACGCAGTATTTT. As protein: CASGARRSADTQYF.